Each of the 20 T cell receptor beta chains below was sequenced from the same sample in a study of blood T cell repertoires in COVID-19. Data came from immunoSEQ multiplex PCR; TCRdb stores just in-frame clones and leaves some out. The data contain about 260,000 clones, approximately 88% of them singletons. The sample consisted of PBMCs or T cells enriched from blood (not recorded which). Receptor source: a woman aged 35 to 49 with acute COVID-19.

The chain joins TRBV5-1 to TRBJ1-2; D is unclear. The CDR3 totals 15 residues. Germline CDR1 SGHRS, CDR2 YFSETQ. V was clipped by 5 bases and J by 5 bases, with 19 bases between them. CDR3 nucleotides: TGCGCCAGCAGGGTGCTGGCCACCGGGTCTTATGGCTACACCTTC. This codes for CASRVLATGSYGYTF.

This chain joins TRBV9 and TRBJ2-3; 10 positions match TRBD2. Per germline, CDR1 SGDLS and CDR2 YYNGEE. The trim removed 5 bases at V and 1 base at J, leaving 4 bases unmatched. This CDR3 has 15 residues. This chain's CDR3 is CASSLAGAGTDTQYF. The DNA of the CDR3 is TGTGCCAGCAGTCTAGCGGGAGCCGGCACAGATACGCAGTATTTT.

The rearrangement joins TRBV10-3 to TRBJ1-1; D perhaps matches TRBD1 (5 bases). Germline values: CDR1 ENHRY, CDR2 SYGVKD. This CDR3 is built from 14 residues. V gave up 7 bases and J gave up 2 bases, with 14 bases separating them. CDR3 bases: TGTGCCATCACGGCCGGCCGGACAAACACTGAAGCTTTCTTT. The encoded protein is CAITAGRTNTEAFF.

CDR3 in amino acids: CASRLQSGRNTIYF. CDR3 bases: TGTGCCAGCAGGCTACAATCCGGGAGAAACACCATATATTTT. The genes are TRBV3-1 (or the pseudogene TRBV3-2) and TRBJ1-3, with D unclear. CDR3 length: 14 amino acids. V was clipped by 6 bases and J by 5 bases, with 14 bases between them. Germline CDR1 reads LGHDT; CDR2 reads YNNKEL (reference sequence).

The gene calls are TRBV30 and TRBJ2-1; TRBD2 agrees at 9 bases. The CDR3 has 16 residues. V lost 3 bases and J lost 3; bases outside the gene matches: 9. CDR1 and CDR2 from the germline V gene are GTSNPN and SVGIG (reference sequence). This CDR3 is CAWSGLASGVYNEQFF. CDR3 DNA: TGTGCCTGGAGCGGGTTGGCTAGCGGGGTCTACAATGAGCAGTTCTTC.

The V call is TRBV19, the J call TRBJ1-3; D uncertain. Germline loops: CDR1 LNHDA, CDR2 SQIVND (reference sequence). This CDR3 has 14 residues. V was pared by 7 bases and J by 0 bases, with 10 bases between. The chain's CDR3 is CASTVSGSGNTIYF. The CDR3 DNA is TGTGCCAGTACGGTCTCCGGCTCTGGAAACACCATATATTTT. Using reference TRBV19 and TRBJ1-3 for the parts outside the CDR3, the full variable domain is DGGITQSPKYLFRKEGQNVTLSCEQNLNHDAMYWYRQDPGQGLRLIYYSQIVNDFQKGDIAEGYSVSREKKESFPLTVTSAQKNPTAFYLCASTVSGSGNTIYFGEGSWLTVV.

The chain employs TRBV10-2 and TRBJ1-2; D unclear. The CDR3 consists of 14 residues. V dropped 5 bases and J dropped 7 bases, with 17 bases sitting between them. Germline CDR1 reads WSHSY; CDR2 reads SAAADI. The DNA of the CDR3 is TGCGCCAGCAGTCTCAACCAGTCTCCTCGTGGCTACACCTTC. Encoded protein: CASSLNQSPRGYTF.

This clone was seen a handful of times. The V call is TRBV19, the J call TRBJ1-2, with D maybe TRBD1 (5 bases). Germline V CDR1 and CDR2: LNHDA, SQIVND (reference sequence). This CDR3 has 14 residues. The V end was cut by 7 bases, the J end by 7 bases, with 19 bases between. In DNA form, the CDR3 reads TGTGCCAGTAAGAAGACTGACAGACCCGGTGGCTACACCTTC. Its translation: CASKKTDRPGGYTF.

This chain joins TRBV7-9 and TRBJ2-1; D is unresolved. The CDR3 is made up of 16 amino acids. The germline CDR1 and CDR2 sequences are SEHNR and FQNEAQ (reference sequence). V was cut by 7 bases and J by 0 bases, with 16 bases left in between. CDR3 in DNA: TGTGCCAGCACCAAATCCTGGAGCAGCTCCTACAATGAGCAGTTCTTC. Protein: CASTKSWSSSYNEQFF.

The chain joins TRBV12-3 or TRBV12-4 to TRBJ2-2; unclear D gene. The CDR3 consists of 12 residues. Trimming removed 7 bases at V and 3 bases at J, with 6 bases between. CDR3 sequence: CASTLHTGELFF. As DNA, the CDR3 is TGTGCCAGCACCCTACACACCGGGGAGCTGTTTTTT.

V gene TRBV18 combines with J gene TRBJ2-7; 7 bases match TRBD2. Losses at the gene ends were 2 bases for V and 7 bases for J; bases not matched to a gene: 2. The CDR3 consists of 12 residues. The germline gives CDR1 KGHSH, CDR2 LQKENI. CDR3 sequence (DNA): TGTGCCAGCTCACCAACAGCGGGAGAGCAGTACGTC. Its translation: CASSPTAGEQYV.

The chain combines TRBV25-1 with TRBJ2-1; TRBD2 aligns across 10 bases. V lost 7 bases, J lost 3 bases, and 3 bases stayed unmatched. Per the germline V gene, CDR1 is MGHDK and CDR2 is SYGVNS. The CDR3 loop spans 14 amino acids. CDR3 sequence: CASTLAGVYNEQFF. The CDR3 DNA reads TGTGCCAGCACCCTAGCGGGAGTCTACAATGAGCAGTTCTTC.

The chain employs TRBV7-3 and TRBJ1-1, with TRBD1 matching over 8 bases. V lost 4 bases and J lost 6; bases outside the gene matches: 19. The CDR3 is 18 residues long. The germline CDR1 and CDR2 sequences are SGHTA and FQGTGA. Here the CDR3 reads CASSSPRTGIESSAEAFF. The CDR3 nucleotides read TGTGCCAGCAGCTCGCCTCGGACAGGGATCGAAAGCTCCGCTGAAGCTTTCTTT.

The genes are TRBV24-1 and TRBJ2-1; 8 nucleotides match TRBD2. From germline, CDR1 is KGHDR and CDR2 SFDVKD. The trim removed 5 bases at V and 8 bases at J, leaving 10 bases unmatched. The CDR3 consists of 15 residues. CDR3 protein: CATSVMSSGSYEQFF. The CDR3 region has the DNA TGTGCCACCAGTGTCATGTCTAGCGGGTCCTATGAGCAGTTCTTC.

The chain couples TRBV7-8 to TRBJ1-2, with a weak D call TRBD1 (5 bases). The CDR3 covers 13 residues. Germline loops: CDR1 SGHVS, CDR2 FQNEAQ. Trimming left V 3 bases short and J 5 bases short, with 10 bases between. CDR3 region: CASSFGGQYGYTF. The CDR3 DNA reads TGTGCCAGCAGCTTCGGGGGTCAGTATGGCTACACCTTC.

The chain has TRBV9 and TRBJ1-1; no firm D call. The germline V and J ends were trimmed by 0 bases and 4 bases, with 7 bases remaining between them. The CDR3 has 13 residues. Germline CDR1 SGDLS, CDR2 YYNGEE. CDR3: CASSVGSGTEAFF. As DNA, the CDR3 is TGTGCCAGCAGCGTAGGGTCAGGCACTGAAGCTTTCTTT.

The chain is built from TRBV25-1 and TRBJ1-2, with no clear D. V was trimmed by 0 bases and J by 8 bases, leaving 13 bases between them. Looked up from germline, CDR1 is MGHDK and CDR2 is SYGVNS. The CDR3 sequence is 14 residues long. The CDR3 protein is CASSEYPHSSGYTF. CDR3 DNA: TGTGCCAGCAGTGAATATCCCCACTCATCCGGCTACACCTTC.

The chain uses TRBV28 and TRBJ1-1, with TRBD1 matching over 7 bases. The CDR3 extends over 15 amino acids. Germline loops: CDR1 MDHEN, CDR2 SYDVKM. V lost 4 bases and J lost 3; bases outside the gene matches: 8. The CDR3 sequence is CASSSTGQLDTEAFF. The CDR3 DNA reads TGTGCCAGCAGTTCAACGGGACAGCTGGACACTGAAGCTTTCTTT.

The chain is built from TRBV24-1 and TRBJ2-2, with no clear D. There are 14 residues in the CDR3. Germline V gene data show CDR1 as KGHDR and CDR2 as SFDVKD. The V end lost 10 bases, the J end lost 10 bases, and 21 bases lay between the germline ends. The CDR3 reads CATDTLSPPEELFF. The CDR3 DNA sequence: TGTGCCACAGACACTTTAAGCCCACCTGAGGAGCTGTTTTTT.

The chain employs TRBV11-3 and TRBJ2-1, with TRBD2 matching 8 bases. Germline-derived CDR1 and CDR2 are SGHNT and YENEEA. There are 18 residues in the CDR3. Trimming at V came to 3 bases and at J to 7 bases, leaving 17 bases not matched to a gene. In DNA, the CDR3 is TGTGCCAGCAGCTTTGGGGCTAGCGGGCTTGGTAGTGGAAATGAGCAGTTCTTC. Translation: CASSFGASGLGSGNEQFF.